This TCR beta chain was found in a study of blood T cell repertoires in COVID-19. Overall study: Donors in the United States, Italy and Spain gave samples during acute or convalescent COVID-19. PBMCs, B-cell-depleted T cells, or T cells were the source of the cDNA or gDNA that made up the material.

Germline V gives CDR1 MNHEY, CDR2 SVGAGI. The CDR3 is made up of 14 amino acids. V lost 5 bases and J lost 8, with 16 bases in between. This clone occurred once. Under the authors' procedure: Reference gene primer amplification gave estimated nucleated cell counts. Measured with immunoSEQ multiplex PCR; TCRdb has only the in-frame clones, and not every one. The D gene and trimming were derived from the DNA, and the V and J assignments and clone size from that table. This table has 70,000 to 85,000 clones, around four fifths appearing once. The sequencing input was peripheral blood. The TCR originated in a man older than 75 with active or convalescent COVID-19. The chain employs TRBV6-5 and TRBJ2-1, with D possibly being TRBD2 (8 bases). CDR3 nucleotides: TGTGCCAGCAGTCCGGGGGGGACAGCGGATGAGCAGTTCTTC. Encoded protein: CASSPGGTADEQFF.